These 27 T cell receptor beta chains share one sample of origin, sequenced in a study of T cell responses to AZD1222 COVID-19 vaccine. The assay was immunoSEQ multiplex PCR, and TCRdb's table has in-frame clones only and misses some. The sample has approximately 120,000 clones; around 90% are singletons. This specimen consisted of peripheral blood, obtained on day 0 of AZD1222 vaccination. Receptors originate from an adult in good health.

The J gene is TRBJ2-1, the V gene TRBV18; 10 nucleotides match TRBD1. The germline V gene encodes CDR1 KGHSH and CDR2 LQKENI. V lost 4 bases, J lost 9 bases, and 6 bases stayed unmatched. The CDR3 contains 14 residues. CDR3 in DNA: TGTGCCAGCTCACGGGGGACAGGGGAGGCTGAGCAGTTCTTC. Amino acids: CASSRGTGEAEQFF.

V gene TRBV14 combines with J gene TRBJ1-6, with no clear D. This CDR3 region has 13 residues. The ends were cut back, 2 bases at V and 11 bases at J, with 10 bases in the middle. Germline CDR1 and CDR2: SGHDN and FVKESK. The CDR3 bases are TGTGCCAGCAGCCAAATGGGAACGGCACCCCTCCACTTT. The encoded protein is CASSQMGTAPLHF.

The chain is built from TRBV5-1 and TRBJ1-1; 7 bases map to TRBD1. Germline V gene sequence: CDR1 SGHRS, CDR2 YFSETQ. V was pared by 0 bases and J by 0 bases, with 8 bases of the junction left unmatched. There are 17 residues in the CDR3. The CDR3 coding sequence is TGCGCCAGCAGCTTGGTCCGGGACAGTGACATGAACACTGAAGCTTTCTTT. As protein: CASSLVRDSDMNTEAFF.

The rearrangement links TRBV5-1 to TRBJ2-5, with TRBD1 matching 9 bases. V trimming: 5 bases; J trimming: 5 bases; junction bases outside the gene matches: 7. CDR3 length: 14 amino acids. Per the germline V gene, CDR1 is SGHRS and CDR2 is YFSETQ. CDR3 sequence reads: CASRAGQGYETQYF. The CDR3 DNA reads as TGCGCCAGCAGAGCGGGACAGGGTTATGAGACCCAGTACTTC.

The chain links TRBV7-9 to TRBJ2-7; weak D call: TRBD1 (5 bases). Germline V lookup: CDR1 SEHNR, CDR2 FQNEAQ (reference sequence). The CDR3 is 15 residues long. The V and J ends lost 4 bases and 3 bases respectively, with 16 bases between them. This chain's CDR3 is CASSSGWGGHYEQYF. The CDR3 coding sequence is TGTGCCAGCAGCTCGGGTTGGGGCGGCCACTACGAGCAGTACTTC.

The chain combines TRBV2 with TRBJ1-1, with D possibly being TRBD1 (6 bases). The CDR3 covers 16 residues. Germline V gene data show CDR1 as SNHLY and CDR2 as FYNNEI. Trimming shortened V by 0 bases and J by 1 base, and 12 bases separated the two germline ends. The CDR3 region is CASSEAGGHKNTEAFF. The CDR3 bases are TGTGCCAGCAGTGAAGCGGGGGGACACAAGAACACTGAAGCTTTCTTT.

J is TRBJ2-1 and V is TRBV28; unclear D gene. CDR3 size: 13 residues. Germline V gene lookup returns CDR1 MDHEN and CDR2 SYDVKM. V was pared by 2 bases and J by 16 bases, with 18 bases between. For the CDR3, the DNA is TGTGCCAGCAGTTTAACCAGCGAGCTTACGGATTTCTTC. Translated: CASSLTSELTDFF.

This clone is a singleton in its sample. J is TRBJ1-3 and V is TRBV30; D is possibly TRBD1 (6 bases). Germline values: CDR1 GTSNPN, CDR2 SVGIG (reference sequence). The CDR3 is 15 amino acids. V was shortened by 4 bases and J by 4 bases, with 17 bases between the two germline ends. CDR3 sequence reads: CAWTKGRGWGNTIYF. The CDR3, as DNA: TGTGCCTGGACCAAAGGCAGGGGTTGGGGAAACACCATATATTTT.

This clone has just one count. The chain's CDR3 is CSVRQGGGTEAFF. In nucleotides, the CDR3 is TGCAGCGTAAGACAGGGGGGCGGCACTGAAGCTTTCTTT. The chain couples TRBV29-1 to TRBJ1-1; 9 positions agree with TRBD1. The CDR3 totals 13 residues. CDR1 and CDR2 from the germline V gene are SQVTM and ANQGSEA. J gave up 4 bases and V 6 bases, and 6 bases lay outside the gene matches.

This rearrangement joins TRBV7-2 to TRBJ1-1, with D possibly TRBD1 on 6 matching bases. Germline V lookup: CDR1 SGHTA, CDR2 FQGNSA. The CDR3 is 15 amino acids. V lost 6 bases and J lost 1, with 15 bases in between. The CDR3 region has the DNA TGTGCCAGCAGTCCTTACAGGGATCCGAACACTGAAGCTTTCTTT. It encodes CASSPYRDPNTEAFF.

The table lists this clone with a count of one. The V call is TRBV29-1, the J call TRBJ2-7; 7 bases are a match to TRBD2. Germline V gene lookup returns CDR1 SQVTM and CDR2 ANQGSEA. This CDR3 has 14 residues. J lost 0 bases, V lost 4 bases, and 6 bases had no gene match. DNA of the CDR3: TGCAGCGTTGGGGGGGGGATAAGCTCCTACGAGCAGTACTTC. Its translation: CSVGGGISSYEQYF.

This chain links TRBV19 with TRBJ1-2, with 9 bases aligning to TRBD1. Germline V gives CDR1 LNHDA, CDR2 SQIVND (reference sequence). Trimming removed 6 bases from V and 0 bases from J; junction bases left unmatched: 11. This CDR3 has 17 amino acids. CDR3 nucleotide sequence: TGTGCCAGTAGGACCGGGACAGGGATCCAGGCTAACTATGGCTACACCTTC. Its translation: CASRTGTGIQANYGYTF.

The V call is TRBV3-1 (or the pseudogene TRBV3-2), the J call TRBJ2-2; no firm D call. This CDR3 has 15 residues. The V gene's germline CDR1 is LGHDT and CDR2 YNNKEL (reference sequence). Trimming left V 2 bases short and J 5 bases short, with 12 bases between. CDR3 sequence: CASSQTGARTGELFF. The CDR3 nucleotides are TGTGCCAGCAGCCAAACGGGCGCTAGGACCGGGGAGCTGTTTTTT.

This clone was seen a handful of times. CDR3 nucleotide sequence: TGCGCCAGCAGCCCCCGAGGAGGCAGGAATAATGAAAAACTGTTTTTT. Its translation is CASSPRGGRNNEKLFF. V gene TRBV4-1 combines with J gene TRBJ1-4; D is undetermined. V shed 4 bases and J shed 4 bases, with 16 bases lying between them. Germline assignment: CDR1 MGHRA and CDR2 YSYEKL. CDR3 length: 16 residues.

The CDR3 region has the DNA TGCGCCAGCAGTGAACTAGCGGACCAAAGAAATGAGCAGTTCTTC. Translated, it gives CASSELADQRNEQFF. V and J are TRBV5-1 and TRBJ2-1, with 8 positions matching TRBD2. The ends lost 5 bases at V and 7 bases at J; junction bases unmatched: 11. The CDR3 runs to 15 residues. Per the germline V gene, CDR1 is SGHRS and CDR2 is YFSETQ. The full variable domain, in which reference TRBV5-1 and TRBJ2-1 provide the parts outside the CDR3, is KAGVTQTPRYLIKTRGQQVTLSCSPISGHRSVSWYQQTPGQGLQFLFEYFSETQRNKGNFPGRFSGRQFSNSRSEMNVSTLELGDSALYLCASSELADQRNEQFFGPGTRLTVL.

This rearrangement joins TRBV15 to TRBJ1-1; TRBD1 is a possible D gene (5 bases). CDR1 and CDR2 (germline): LNHNV, YYDKDF (reference sequence). The CDR3 has 16 amino acids. Trimming removed 0 bases at V and 4 bases at J, with 15 bases between. CDR3 DNA sequence: TGTGCCACCAGCAGAGATCGGCCTCTTGGGGCCACTGAAGCTTTCTTT. It specifies CATSRDRPLGATEAFF.

The chain is built from TRBV4-1 and TRBJ1-3; no definite D call. There are 16 residues in the CDR3. The V end was cut by 0 bases, the J end by 4 bases, with 13 bases between. Germline-derived CDR1 and CDR2 are MGHRA and YSYEKL. CDR3 residues: CASSQDPPRYGNTIYF. CDR3 sequence (DNA): TGCGCCAGCAGCCAAGATCCCCCGAGATACGGAAACACCATATATTTT.

This chain links TRBV4-1 with TRBJ2-7; D gene uncertain. The CDR3 spans 15 residues. V lost 3 bases and J lost 5, with 17 bases in between. Germline lookup yields CDR1 MGHRA and CDR2 YSYEKL. CDR3 sequence: CASSHSKDGEDEQYF. Here the CDR3 DNA reads TGCGCCAGCAGCCACTCAAAAGACGGCGAGGACGAGCAGTACTTC.

The chain has TRBV30 and TRBJ2-1, with D possibly being TRBD1 (6 bases). This CDR3 is 14 amino acids long. Trimming removed 2 bases from V and 8 bases from J, with 16 bases in between. Germline V gene data show CDR1 as GTSNPN and CDR2 as SVGIG (reference sequence). CDR3 nucleotides: TGTGCCTGGAGTAGGGATTTACAGGGAGATGAGCAGTTCTTC. Translating gives CAWSRDLQGDEQFF. The whole variable domain, remainder taken from reference TRBV30 and TRBJ2-1, is SQTIHQWPATLVQPVGSPLSLECTVEGTSNPNLYWYRQAAGRGLQLLFYSVGIGQISSEVPQNLSASRPQDRQFILSSKKLLLSDSGFYLCAWSRDLQGDEQFFGPGTRLTVL.

The chain joins TRBV5-1 to TRBJ1-1; D unclear. In germline, CDR1 is SGHRS, CDR2 YFSETQ. This CDR3 has 14 residues. Trimming removed 4 bases from V and 1 base from J, with 11 bases in between. This chain's CDR3 is CASSVGLWNTEAFF. DNA of the CDR3: TGCGCCAGCAGCGTGGGCCTGTGGAACACTGAAGCTTTCTTT. Full variable domain (outside the CDR3, taken from reference TRBV5-1 and TRBJ1-1): KAGVTQTPRYLIKTRGQQVTLSCSPISGHRSVSWYQQTPGQGLQFLFEYFSETQRNKGNFPGRFSGRQFSNSRSEMNVSTLELGDSALYLCASSVGLWNTEAFFGQGTRLTVV.

The chain has TRBV25-1 and TRBJ2-1; D gene uncertain. The germline CDR1 and CDR2 sequences are MGHDK and SYGVNS. The CDR3 has 15 residues. V dropped 3 bases and J dropped 2 bases, with 11 bases sitting between them. In nucleotides, the CDR3 is TGTGCCAGCAGTGAGGCGATGGTGACCTACAATGAGCAGTTCTTC. It is translated as CASSEAMVTYNEQFF.

The rearrangement joins TRBV2 to TRBJ2-1, with 12 bases matching TRBD2. This CDR3 comprises 14 residues. Germline V gene data show CDR1 as SNHLY and CDR2 as FYNNEI. The junction had 4 bases not matched to a gene; V was cut back by 4 bases and J by 9 bases. CDR3 sequence reads: CASSGLAGEVEQFF. The CDR3 DNA sequence: TGTGCCAGCAGTGGACTAGCGGGGGAGGTTGAGCAGTTCTTC.

This sequence joins TRBV2 and TRBJ1-5; D not resolved. The V gene lost 3 bases and the J gene lost 0 bases, with 6 bases spanning the gap. The germline V gene encodes CDR1 SNHLY and CDR2 FYNNEI. This CDR3 is built from 14 residues. The CDR3, as DNA: TGTGCCAGCAGTGACGAGGTTAGCAATCAGCCCCAGCATTTT. This translates into CASSDEVSNQPQHF.

This clone was counted only a few times. The genes are TRBV27 and TRBJ2-2, with TRBD2 as a possible D gene (6 bases). V dropped 5 bases and J dropped 4 bases, with 14 bases sitting between them. CDR1 MNHEY and CDR2 SMNVEV come from the germline V gene (reference sequence). This CDR3 contains 15 residues. The CDR3 loop is CASSPPGVLTGELFF. In nucleotides, the CDR3 is TGTGCCAGCAGTCCTCCGGGGGTCCTCACCGGGGAGCTGTTTTTT.

This rearrangement joins TRBV27 to TRBJ1-5, with D possibly TRBD1 on 5 matching bases. In germline, CDR1 is MNHEY, CDR2 SMNVEV (reference sequence). With 8 bases removed from V and 4 bases from J, the gap between germline ends came to 24 bases. This CDR3 is built from 17 residues. CDR3 DNA sequence: TGTGCCAGCGGTACCGGGACCGTGGGATTTCAGAATCAGCCCCAGCATTTT. Amino acid sequence: CASGTGTVGFQNQPQHF.

The chain links TRBV27 to TRBJ1-4, with D maybe TRBD1 (5 bases). The CDR3 is 14 residues long. Germline V gives CDR1 MNHEY, CDR2 SMNVEV (reference sequence). V was clipped by 0 bases and J by 10 bases, with 12 bases between them. The chain's CDR3 is CASSLSQGGGKLFF. CDR3 DNA: TGTGCCAGCAGTTTATCCCAGGGTGGGGGAAAACTGTTTTTT.

The genes are TRBV7-3 and TRBJ2-3; D is perhaps TRBD1 (5 bases). The V gene's germline CDR1 is SGHTA and CDR2 FQGTGA. CDR3 length: 15 amino acids. The V end lost 5 bases, the J end lost 1 base, and 13 bases lay between the germline ends. The DNA for the CDR3 is TGTGCCAGCAGCCTGGCAGGGCAGCGCACAGATACGCAGTATTTT. It translates to CASSLAGQRTDTQYF.